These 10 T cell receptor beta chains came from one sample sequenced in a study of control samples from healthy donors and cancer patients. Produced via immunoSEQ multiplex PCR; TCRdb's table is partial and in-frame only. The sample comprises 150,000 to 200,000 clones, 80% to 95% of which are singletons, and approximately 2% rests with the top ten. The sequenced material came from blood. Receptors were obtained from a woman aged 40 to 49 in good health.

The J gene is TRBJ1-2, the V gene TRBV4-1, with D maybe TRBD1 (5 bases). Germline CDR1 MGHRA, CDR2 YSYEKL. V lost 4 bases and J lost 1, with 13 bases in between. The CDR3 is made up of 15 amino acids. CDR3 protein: CASSLGAGDNYGYTF. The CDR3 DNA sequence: TGCGCCAGCAGCCTAGGGGCGGGAGATAACTATGGCTACACCTTC.

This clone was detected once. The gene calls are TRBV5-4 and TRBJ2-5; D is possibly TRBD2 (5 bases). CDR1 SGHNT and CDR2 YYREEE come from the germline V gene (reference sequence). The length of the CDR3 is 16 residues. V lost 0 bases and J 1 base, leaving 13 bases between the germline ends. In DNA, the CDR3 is TGTGCCAGCAGCTTGGTTCAGACGAGCGGCCAAGAGACCCAGTACTTC. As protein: CASSLVQTSGQETQYF.

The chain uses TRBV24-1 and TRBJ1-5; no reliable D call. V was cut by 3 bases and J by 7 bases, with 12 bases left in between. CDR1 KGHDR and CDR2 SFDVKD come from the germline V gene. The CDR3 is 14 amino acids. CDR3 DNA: TGTGCCACCAGTGATCCAGTAGGGAACCAGCCCCAGCATTTT. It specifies CATSDPVGNQPQHF.

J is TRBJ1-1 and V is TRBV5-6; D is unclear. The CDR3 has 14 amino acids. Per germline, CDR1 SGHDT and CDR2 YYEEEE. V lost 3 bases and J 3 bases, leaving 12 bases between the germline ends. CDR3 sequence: CASSSGPYDTEAFF. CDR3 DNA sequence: TGTGCCAGCAGCTCCGGGCCCTATGACACTGAAGCTTTCTTT.

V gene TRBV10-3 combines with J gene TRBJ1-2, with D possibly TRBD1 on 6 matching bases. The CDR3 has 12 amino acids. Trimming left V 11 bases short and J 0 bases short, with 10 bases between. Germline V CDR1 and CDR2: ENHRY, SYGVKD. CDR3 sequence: CAVQGTNYGYTF. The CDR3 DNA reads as TGTGCCGTGCAGGGGACTAACTATGGCTACACCTTC.

Here the CDR3 reads CASSLNPGQLSNQPQHF. The CDR3 DNA sequence: TGTGCCAGCAGCCTAAATCCGGGACAACTTAGCAATCAGCCCCAGCATTTT. This chain connects TRBV28 to TRBJ1-5; perhaps TRBD1 as D (6 bases). V lost 6 bases and J 0 bases, leaving 18 bases between the germline ends. From germline, CDR1 is MDHEN and CDR2 SYDVKM. The length of the CDR3 is 17 residues.

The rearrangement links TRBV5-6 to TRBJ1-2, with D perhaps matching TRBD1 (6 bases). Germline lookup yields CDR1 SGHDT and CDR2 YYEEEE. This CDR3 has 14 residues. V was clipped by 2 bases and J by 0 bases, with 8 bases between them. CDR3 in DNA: TGTGCCAGCAGCTTCTGGGACACTAACTATGGCTACACCTTC. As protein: CASSFWDTNYGYTF.

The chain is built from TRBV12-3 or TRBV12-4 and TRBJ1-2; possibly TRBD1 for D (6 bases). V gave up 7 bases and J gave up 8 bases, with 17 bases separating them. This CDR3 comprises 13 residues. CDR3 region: CASTLGGAWGYTF. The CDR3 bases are TGTGCCAGCACCCTCGGGGGGGCGTGGGGCTACACCTTC.

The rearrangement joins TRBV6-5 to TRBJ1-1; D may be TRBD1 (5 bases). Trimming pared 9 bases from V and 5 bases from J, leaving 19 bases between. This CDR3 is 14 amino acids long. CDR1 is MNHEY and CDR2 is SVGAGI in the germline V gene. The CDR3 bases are TGTGCCAGTGCTCCGGGACCCCGGGGTACTGAAGCTTTCTTT. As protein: CASAPGPRGTEAFF.

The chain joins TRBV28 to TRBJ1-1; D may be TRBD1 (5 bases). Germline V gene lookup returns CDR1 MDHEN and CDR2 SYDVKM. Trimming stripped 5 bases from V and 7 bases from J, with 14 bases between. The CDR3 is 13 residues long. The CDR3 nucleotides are TGTGCCAGCAGTCTCTCGGACACACATGAAGCTTTCTTT. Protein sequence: CASSLSDTHEAFF.